This passage covers 3 T cell receptor beta chains from one sample sequenced in a study of blood T cell repertoires in COVID-19. Some clones are missing from TCRdb's copy, which holds only in-frame ones; the method was immunoSEQ multiplex PCR. The sample shows about 130,000 clones, around three quarters of them seen only once. Sequenced material: peripheral blood. The origin of the receptors is a human donor in a cohort sampled during active COVID-19.

This clone was picked up one time. The genes are TRBV18 and TRBJ2-7; no clear D gene. This CDR3 has 16 amino acids. Germline-derived CDR1 and CDR2 are KGHSH and LQKENI. Trimming stripped 4 bases from V and 0 bases from J, with 16 bases between. CDR3 amino acids: CASSQHPGQSSYEQYF. CDR3 in DNA: TGTGCCAGCTCACAGCATCCAGGTCAGAGCTCCTACGAGCAGTACTTC.

This chain joins TRBV7-2 and TRBJ2-5; no reliable D call. CDR3 length: 13 residues. Germline V gene lookup returns CDR1 SGHTA and CDR2 FQGNSA. The V and J ends lost 1 base and 5 bases respectively, with 8 bases between them. CDR3 sequence (DNA): TGTGCCAGCAGCTTAGGGCAAAGTGAGACCCAGTACTTC. Protein sequence: CASSLGQSETQYF.

This chain uses TRBV19 with TRBJ2-7; maybe TRBD1 (6 bases). The germline V gene encodes CDR1 LNHDA and CDR2 SQIVND (reference sequence). V was trimmed by 5 bases and J by 4 bases, leaving 18 bases between them. CDR3 length: 15 residues. The CDR3 loop is CASSALTGNMYEQYF. In DNA, the CDR3 is TGTGCCAGTAGTGCCCTGACAGGAAATATGTACGAGCAGTACTTC.